Each of the 22 T cell receptor beta chains below was sequenced from the same sample in a study of T cells in Graves' hyperthyroidism and ophthalmopathy. What was amplified from RNA transcripts were TCR beta CDR3 regions. A first-round RT-PCR of the TCR CDR3 used the HTBI primer set. TCRdb passed the multiplex PCR reads through MiXCR, listing each CDR3 protein once. The sample consists of about 350,000 distinct CDR3 sequences, 15% to 20% of them appearing once. Sequencing was done on a sample of blood. These receptor sequences come from a woman aged 35 to 49 with Graves' ophthalmopathy.

In this sample, this clonotype turned up many times. The V call is TRBV20-1, the J call TRBJ2-5; 8 nucleotides agree with TRBD2. The CDR3 is 15 residues long. Germline lookup yields CDR1 DFQATT and CDR2 SNEGSKA (reference sequence). Unmatched junction bases numbered 9, after V lost 2 bases and J lost 4 bases. The CDR3 sequence is CSARPVAGLRETQYF. The DNA of the CDR3 is TGCAGTGCTAGACCCGTAGCGGGACTTAGAGAGACCCAGTACTTC.

In its sample, this clonotype was seen many times. V and J are TRBV29-1 and TRBJ2-7; D might be TRBD1 (5 bases). CDR1 SQVTM and CDR2 ANQGSEA come from the germline V gene. The CDR3 is 12 residues long. Trimming pared 6 bases from V and 0 bases from J, leaving 9 bases between. The CDR3 DNA sequence: TGCAGCGTGACAGTAAGCTCCTACGAGCAGTACTTC. Amino acids: CSVTVSSYEQYF.

This clonotype appeared many times. The J gene is TRBJ1-5, the V gene TRBV6-5; D call uncertain. The V gene lost 8 bases and the J gene lost 5 bases, with 13 bases spanning the gap. The CDR3 runs 13 residues. Germline V gene sequence: CDR1 MNHEY, CDR2 SVGAGI. CDR3 sequence (DNA): TGTGCCAGCGGCCGGGAACGGGATCAGCCCCAGCATTTT. Translation: CASGRERDQPQHF.

In this sample, this clonotype turned up many times. The V and J genes are TRBV11-2 and TRBJ2-5, with D possibly matching TRBD2 (6 bases). Germline V lookup: CDR1 SGHAT, CDR2 FQNNGV. The length of the CDR3 is 15 residues. The ends were cut back, 5 bases at V and 4 bases at J, with 17 bases in the middle. CDR3 residues: CASSPGTGGIETQYF. The CDR3 DNA is TGTGCCAGCAGCCCCGGGACTGGGGGGATAGAGACCCAGTACTTC. The whole variable domain, remainder taken from reference TRBV11-2 and TRBJ2-5, is EAGVAQSPRYKIIEKRQSVAFWCNPISGHATLYWYQQILGQGPKLLIQFQNNGVVDDSQLPKDRFSAERLKGVDSTLKIQPAKLEDSAVYLCASSPGTGGIETQYFGPGTRLLVL.

The V and J genes are TRBV28 and TRBJ2-7; D might be TRBD1 or TRBD2, each matching 5 bases. Germline-derived CDR1 and CDR2 are MDHEN and SYDVKM. The CDR3 consists of 15 residues. Trimming pared 5 bases from V and 3 bases from J, leaving 17 bases between. The CDR3 DNA is TGTGCCAGCAGTCTTTCCGGGGCTAGCTACTACGAGCAGTACTTC. It encodes CASSLSGASYYEQYF. Drawing the rest from reference TRBV28 and TRBJ2-7, the complete variable domain is DVKVTQSSRYLVKRTGEKVFLECVQDMDHENMFWYRQDPGLGLRLIYFSYDVKMKEKGDIPEGYSVSREKKERFSLILESASTNQTSMYLCASSLSGASYYEQYFGPGTRLTVT.

This clonotype was seen repeatedly, ten times or more. This chain uses TRBV30 with TRBJ1-1, with TRBD1 matching 7 bases. The junction had 4 bases not matched to a gene; V was cut back by 8 bases and J by 1 base. The CDR3 spans 12 residues. Germline V CDR1 and CDR2: GTSNPN, SVGIG (reference sequence). The DNA of the CDR3 is TGTGCCGGAGACAGGGCGAACACTGAAGCTTTCTTT. Amino acids: CAGDRANTEAFF.

This clonotype has a count of ten or more. The J gene is TRBJ2-5, the V gene TRBV11-2; TRBD2 matches at 12 bases. CDR1 SGHAT and CDR2 FQNNGV come from the germline V gene. There are 16 residues in the CDR3. Unmatched junction bases numbered 3, after V lost 0 bases and J lost 4 bases. This CDR3 is CASSLEASGRGETQYF. DNA of the CDR3: TGTGCCAGCAGCTTAGAAGCTAGCGGGAGGGGAGAGACCCAGTACTTC.

This clonotype was seen repeatedly, ten times or more. The CDR3 region is CATSRDFRGETQYF. DNA of the CDR3: TGTGCCACCAGCAGAGATTTCAGGGGGGAGACCCAGTACTTC. The chain carries TRBV15 and TRBJ2-5, with 7 bases fitting TRBD1. CDR1 is LNHNV and CDR2 is YYDKDF in the germline V gene (reference sequence). The CDR3 is 14 amino acids. The V gene end was trimmed by 0 bases and the J gene end by 5 bases; junction bases not matched to a gene: 3.

A note on this clonotype: A junction end diverges from the germline sequence, so it may reflect a read error. The rearrangement joins TRBV14 to TRBJ2-5; D is uncertain. Germline V gives CDR1 SGHDN, CDR2 FVKESK. This CDR3 is 15 amino acids long. The CDR3 is CASSQYKGYWETQYF. CDR3 bases: TGTGCCAGTAGCCAATACAAGGGTTACTGGGAGACCCAGTACTTC.

The V gene is TRBV6-5, the J gene TRBJ2-5; D is possibly TRBD2 (5 bases). The germline V gene has CDR1 MNHEY and CDR2 SVGAGI. This CDR3 contains 12 residues. Trimming shortened V by 8 bases and J by 0 bases, and 7 bases separated the two germline ends. This chain's CDR3 is CASGGHQETQYF. The CDR3 nucleotides are TGTGCCAGCGGCGGGCACCAAGAGACCCAGTACTTC.

This clonotype was recorded a few times. This sequence joins TRBV12-3 or TRBV12-4 and TRBJ1-1; D is uncertain. V was cut by 3 bases and J by 1 base, with 9 bases left in between. The CDR3 spans 14 residues. The CDR3 spells CASSFRQENTEAFF. CDR3 DNA: TGTGCCAGCAGTTTTCGTCAAGAGAACACTGAAGCTTTCTTT.

At least ten counts were recorded for this clonotype. V is TRBV20-1 and J is TRBJ1-6; D gene unclear. Looked up from germline, CDR1 is DFQATT and CDR2 is SNEGSKA (reference sequence). V was cut by 1 base and J by 5 bases, with 12 bases left in between. CDR3 size: 15 residues. The CDR3 is CSARVTERDNSPLHF. The CDR3 DNA reads as TGCAGTGCTAGAGTGACCGAGAGGGATAATTCACCCCTCCACTTT.

This clonotype was detected many times. The V gene is TRBV5-1, the J gene TRBJ2-7; 8 bases fit TRBD1. The CDR3 length is 13 residues. CDR1 is SGHRS, CDR2 YFSETQ, per germline. Germline trimming cut 0 bases from V and 5 bases from J; bases unmatched to any gene: 1. The CDR3 coding sequence is TGCGCCAGCAGCTTGGACAGGGGGGACGAGCAGTACTTC. Encoded protein: CASSLDRGDEQYF. Full variable domain (outside the CDR3, taken from reference TRBV5-1 and TRBJ2-7): KAGVTQTPRYLIKTRGQQVTLSCSPISGHRSVSWYQQTPGQGLQFLFEYFSETQRNKGNFPGRFSGRQFSNSRSEMNVSTLELGDSALYLCASSLDRGDEQYFGPGTRLTVT.

The sample holds many counts of this clonotype. The CDR3 reads CASSSSSGRTGETQYF. CDR3 nucleotide sequence: TGTGCCAGCAGCTCTTCTAGCGGGAGAACAGGAGAGACCCAGTACTTC. The V call is TRBV7-2, the J call TRBJ2-5, with TRBD2 matching 10 bases. V lost 4 bases to trimming and J lost 4 bases; unmatched junction nucleotides: 9. In germline, CDR1 is SGHTA, CDR2 FQGNSA. The CDR3 covers 16 residues.

V is TRBV28 and J is TRBJ1-5, with D uncertain. This CDR3 has 12 residues. Trimming shortened V by 7 bases and J by 6 bases, and 10 bases separated the two germline ends. Per germline, CDR1 MDHEN and CDR2 SYDVKM. The CDR3 loop reads CASKGLVQPQHF. DNA of the CDR3: TGTGCCAGCAAAGGGTTGGTTCAGCCCCAGCATTTT.

This clonotype was found many times. The junction departs from germline at one end; a sequencing error may be responsible. V gene TRBV5-1 combines with J gene TRBJ1-2, with TRBD1 as a possible D gene (6 bases). CDR3 size: 14 residues. Germline V gene sequence: CDR1 SGHRS, CDR2 YFSETQ. CDR3: CASSSEGGVYGHTF. CDR3 coding DNA: TGCGCCAGCAGCTCCGAAGGGGGAGTCTATGGCCACACCTTC.

Many counts were recorded for this clonotype. The chain is built from TRBV2 and TRBJ2-6; D ambiguous. Germline V gene data show CDR1 as SNHLY and CDR2 as FYNNEI. CDR3 size: 15 residues. Trimming removed 3 bases from V and 2 bases from J, with 8 bases in between. The CDR3 coding sequence is TGTGCCAGCAGTGAGGCCCGGGCTGGGGCCAACGTCCTGACTTTC. Translating gives CASSEARAGANVLTF. Full variable domain (rest looked up from reference TRBV2 and TRBJ2-6): EPEVTQTPSHQVTQMGQEVILRCVPISNHLYFYWYRQILGQKVEFLVSFYNNEISEKSEIFDDQFSVERPDGSNFTLKIRSTKLEDSAMYFCASSEARAGANVLTFGAGSRLTVL.

The sample holds many counts of this clonotype. The chain couples TRBV9 to TRBJ1-5; D may be TRBD1 (5 bases). Trimming removed 2 bases from V and 3 bases from J, with 12 bases in between. The CDR3 is 15 amino acids. Germline values: CDR1 SGDLS, CDR2 YYNGEE. As DNA, the CDR3 is TGTGCCAGCAGCGTTGACGCAGGGTCCAATCAGCCCCAGCATTTT. Translation: CASSVDAGSNQPQHF.

With respect to this clonotype: A read error is possible here, since a much larger clone lies one base away. The chain employs TRBV28 and TRBJ2-7; D is unresolved. Germline loops: CDR1 MDHEN, CDR2 SYDVKM. The CDR3 extends over 14 amino acids. V was pared by 8 bases and J by 0 bases, with 14 bases between. In DNA, the CDR3 is TGTGCCAGCGGCATCCTTTGGAGCTCCTACGAGCAGTACTTC. Its protein is CASGILWSSYEQYF.

This clonotype occurred many times. The chain is built from TRBV28 and TRBJ2-7, with a weak D call TRBD2 (6 bases). From germline, CDR1 is MDHEN and CDR2 SYDVKM. The CDR3 consists of 15 residues. The V end was cut by 2 bases, the J end by 2 bases, with 13 bases between. The CDR3 nucleotides are TGTGCCAGCAGTTTAAGGCTAGCGTTAACCTACGAGCAGTACTTC. Its protein product is CASSLRLALTYEQYF.

The chain links TRBV27 to TRBJ1-6; 7 nucleotides agree with TRBD1. CDR1 MNHEY and CDR2 SMNVEV come from the germline V gene (reference sequence). J gave up 10 bases and V 2 bases, and 8 bases lay outside the gene matches. This CDR3 region has 15 residues. The CDR3 coding sequence is TGTGCCAGCAGTTTAGCCACAGGGGCAGGCTCACCCCTCCACTTT. This codes for CASSLATGAGSPLHF.

This clonotype has a count of ten or more. This chain joins TRBV15 and TRBJ1-1; D not resolved. This CDR3 has 14 amino acids. Trimming cost V 5 bases and J 5 bases, with 15 bases left between them. Germline CDR1 LNHNV, CDR2 YYDKDF (reference sequence). The CDR3 DNA reads as TGTGCCACCAGCCCGACCCACGGTGGGACTGAAGCTTTCTTT. It yields the protein CATSPTHGGTEAFF.